These 25 T cell receptor beta chains originate from one sample sequenced in a study of CD8 T cells in ankylosing spondylitis. TCRdb passed the 5' RACE reads through MiXCR, listing each CDR3 protein once. Here the sample spans about 200,000 distinct CDR3 sequences, 9.5% to 15% being singletons. The sample taken for sequencing was blood, either unsorted or a sorted T cell fraction (not recorded which). Receptors were obtained from a male donor with ankylosing spondylitis or in good health (not recorded which).

This clonotype was detected only a few times. The chain couples TRBV5-1 to TRBJ1-4; D is ambiguous. V shed 3 bases and J shed 3 bases, with 15 bases lying between them. Germline V lookup: CDR1 SGHRS, CDR2 YFSETQ. The CDR3 length is 16 residues. The CDR3 is CASSSRPRTANEKLFF. The CDR3 DNA reads as TGCGCCAGCAGCTCCCGCCCCAGGACGGCTAATGAAAAACTGTTTTTT.

As DNA, the CDR3 is TGTGCCAGCAGTTATGAGGGATTTTATCAGCCCCAGCATTTT. Encoded protein: CASSYEGFYQPQHF. This chain uses TRBV6-2 or TRBV6-3 with TRBJ1-5; D not resolved. V lost 3 bases to trimming and J lost 5 bases, with 11 bases between them. The germline V gene encodes CDR1 MNHEY and CDR2 SVGEGT. The CDR3 loop spans 14 amino acids.

This clonotype was seen only a few times. The chain couples TRBV20-1 to TRBJ2-7; 9 nucleotides line up with TRBD1. Trimming took 5 bases from V and 3 from J; bases not matched to a gene: 8. CDR3 length equals 14 residues. CDR1 is DFQATT, CDR2 SNEGSKA, per germline (reference sequence). The chain's CDR3 is CSAVPGTGLYEQYF. CDR3 coding DNA: TGCAGTGCTGTCCCCGGGACAGGGCTCTACGAGCAGTACTTC.

This clonotype came up a few times. This chain connects TRBV29-1 to TRBJ1-2; D may be TRBD1 (6 bases). The CDR3 covers 13 residues. Germline CDR1 reads SQVTM; CDR2 reads ANQGSEA. V dropped 5 bases and J dropped 0 bases, with 10 bases sitting between them. The CDR3 here is CSVLDRTNYGYTF. For the CDR3, the DNA is TGCAGCGTTCTGGACAGAACTAACTATGGCTACACCTTC. Complete variable domain (other parts from reference TRBV29-1 and TRBJ1-2): SAVISQKPSRDICQRGTSLTIQCQVDSQVTMMFWYRQQPGQSLTLIATANQGSEATYESGFVIDKFPISRPNLTFSTLTVSNMSPEDSSIYLCSVLDRTNYGYTFGSGTRLTVV.

This chain connects TRBV12-5 to TRBJ2-2; D gene unclear. This CDR3 region has 11 residues. Germline CDR1 and CDR2: LGHNT and FRNRAP. Trimming removed 0 bases from V and 7 bases from J, with 0 bases in between. The DNA of the CDR3 is TGTGCTAGTGGTTTGGTCGGGGAGCTGTTTTTT. Translated, it gives CASGLVGELFF.

This clonotype was counted many times. This chain links TRBV9 with TRBJ2-2; 9 bases fit TRBD1. The V gene end was trimmed by 4 bases and the J gene end by 2 bases; junction bases not matched to a gene: 6. The germline CDR1 and CDR2 sequences are SGDLS and YYNGEE. This CDR3 contains 16 residues. This chain's CDR3 is CASSTGTGPNTGELFF. The DNA of the CDR3 is TGTGCCAGCAGCACCGGGACAGGGCCTAACACCGGGGAGCTGTTTTTT. The entire variable domain, with the rest obtained from reference TRBV9 and TRBJ2-2, is as follows: DSGVTQTPKHLITATGQRVTLRCSPRSGDLSVYWYQQSLDQGLQFLIQYYNGEERAKGNILERFSAQQFPDLHSELNLSSLELGDSALYFCASSTGTGPNTGELFFGEGSRLTVL.

The chain carries TRBV11-2 and TRBJ2-1; TRBD2 agrees at 8 bases. V trimming: 5 bases; J trimming: 0 bases; junction bases outside the gene matches: 9. CDR3 length: 17 amino acids. The germline gives CDR1 SGHAT, CDR2 FQNNGV. The CDR3 DNA reads TGTGCCAGCAGCACCCAATCCGGGACTAGCTCCTACAATGAGCAGTTCTTC. This encodes CASSTQSGTSSYNEQFF.

This clonotype came up many times. The chain has TRBV7-9 and TRBJ2-5; a possible D gene is TRBD1 (6 bases). The germline V gene encodes CDR1 SEHNR and CDR2 FQNEAQ (reference sequence). The ends were cut back, 5 bases at V and 9 bases at J, with 10 bases in the middle. This CDR3 region has 11 residues. In DNA form, the CDR3 reads TGTGCCAGCAGCCCTCCAGGGGCCCAGTACTTC. This translates into CASSPPGAQYF.

The table lists this clonotype with many counts. The V call is TRBV4-1, the J call TRBJ2-3, with 7 bases aligning to TRBD1. The junction had 6 bases not matched to a gene; V was cut back by 4 bases and J by 2 bases. The CDR3 is made up of 15 amino acids. The germline V gene has CDR1 MGHRA and CDR2 YSYEKL. The CDR3 DNA reads TGCGCCAGCAGCCTCCTGACAGGGTCCACAGATACGCAGTATTTT. It specifies CASSLLTGSTDTQYF.

This clonotype appeared a few times. V usage is TRBV19 and J usage is TRBJ2-2; no reliable D call. With 3 bases removed from V and 4 bases from J, the gap between germline ends came to 9 bases. This CDR3 spans 14 amino acids. Germline CDR1 is LNHDA and CDR2 is SQIVND (reference sequence). CDR3 residues: CASSILGTTGELFF. CDR3 nucleotides: TGTGCCAGTAGTATTTTGGGTACCACCGGGGAGCTGTTTTTT. Drawing the rest from reference TRBV19 and TRBJ2-2, the complete variable domain is DGGITQSPKYLFRKEGQNVTLSCEQNLNHDAMYWYRQDPGQGLRLIYYSQIVNDFQKGDIAEGYSVSREKKESFPLTVTSAQKNPTAFYLCASSILGTTGELFFGEGSRLTVL.

V and J are TRBV7-9 and TRBJ2-4; possible D gene TRBD2, 6 bases. V was pared by 5 bases and J by 9 bases, with 23 bases between. The CDR3 has 16 residues. Looked up from germline, CDR1 is SEHNR and CDR2 is FQNEAQ (reference sequence). CDR3 region: CASSIVEGRTLTIQYF. The CDR3 DNA is TGTGCCAGCAGCATAGTGGAGGGACGTACCCTAACCATTCAGTACTTC.

CDR3 amino acids: CASTLSASGSNEQFF. DNA for the CDR3: TGTGCCAGCACCCTTAGCGCTAGCGGGAGCAATGAGCAGTTCTTC. V is TRBV7-8 and J is TRBJ2-1, with 10 bases that match TRBD2. The CDR3 is 15 amino acids. Germline V CDR1 and CDR2: SGHVS, FQNEAQ. With 7 bases clipped from V and 6 bases from J, the junction kept 9 bases outside the gene matches.

The V call is TRBV4-1, the J call TRBJ2-5; the match to TRBD1 covers 8 bases. There are 15 residues in the CDR3. The ends lost 1 base at V and 1 base at J; junction bases unmatched: 2. CDR1 MGHRA and CDR2 YSYEKL come from the germline V gene. CDR3 region: CASSQAGGLQETQYF. In DNA, the CDR3 is TGCGCCAGCAGCCAAGCAGGGGGCCTCCAAGAGACCCAGTACTTC.

The J gene is TRBJ2-2, the V gene TRBV13; 15 bases are shared with TRBD2. Trimming cost V 5 bases and J 0 bases; bases outside gene matches: 7. Germline CDR1 PRHDT, CDR2 FYEKMQ (reference sequence). CDR3 size: 19 residues. CDR3 region: CASSLNGLAGGTNTGELFF. As DNA, the CDR3 is TGTGCCAGCAGCCTCAACGGACTAGCGGGGGGGACGAACACCGGGGAGCTGTTTTTT.

The chain employs TRBV27 and TRBJ1-5; D may be TRBD1 (5 bases). The V gene's germline CDR1 is MNHEY and CDR2 SMNVEV (reference sequence). This CDR3 has 15 amino acids. Trimming cost V 8 bases and J 2 bases, with 16 bases left between them. The CDR3 DNA reads TGTGCCAGCTCTCCCAGATGGGGGGGCAATCAGCCCCAGCATTTT. Its protein product is CASSPRWGGNQPQHF.

This clonotype was counted only a few times. The chain combines TRBV7-6 with TRBJ2-3; D is possibly TRBD1 (5 bases). The CDR3 consists of 14 residues. The V gene's germline CDR1 is SGHVS and CDR2 FNYEAQ. V was cut by 0 bases and J by 4 bases, with 8 bases left in between. CDR3 region: CASSLARVPDTQYF. The CDR3 nucleotides are TGTGCCAGCAGCTTAGCCAGGGTCCCAGATACGCAGTATTTT.

This chain links TRBV7-9 with TRBJ2-1; 8 bases are a match to TRBD2. After removal of 6 bases from V and 5 bases from J, the junction contained 12 bases not matched to a gene. The length of the CDR3 is 16 residues. The germline gives CDR1 SEHNR, CDR2 FQNEAQ (reference sequence). The CDR3 DNA reads TGTGCCAGCAGAGAAATAGGGACTAGGGAGAACAATGAGCAGTTCTTC. Its translation is CASREIGTRENNEQFF.

The chain links TRBV4-1 to TRBJ2-2; either TRBD1 or TRBD2 may fit D (5 bases each). Germline-derived CDR1 and CDR2 are MGHRA and YSYEKL. CDR3 length: 14 residues. The V end was cut by 1 base, the J end by 5 bases, with 8 bases between. Here the CDR3 DNA reads TGCGCCAGCAGCCAAGTTTGGGGGACCGGGGAGCTGTTTTTT. Encoded protein: CASSQVWGTGELFF.

The chain joins TRBV7-9 to TRBJ2-3, with no clear D. In germline, CDR1 is SEHNR, CDR2 FQNEAQ (reference sequence). The V end lost 4 bases, the J end lost 4 bases, and 9 bases lay between the germline ends. The CDR3 is 13 residues long. In DNA form, the CDR3 reads TGTGCCAGCAGCTCCCTGACCGCAGATACGCAGTATTTT. Protein product: CASSSLTADTQYF.

This clonotype showed up just a few times. The gene calls are TRBV4-1 and TRBJ1-1; TRBD1 might be the D (5 bases). This CDR3 comprises 15 residues. Deletions cut 4 bases from V and 2 bases from J, with 14 bases between. CDR1 and CDR2 (germline): MGHRA, YSYEKL. The CDR3: CASSPSGQGNTEAFF. CDR3 bases: TGCGCCAGCAGCCCCTCGGGCCAGGGCAACACTGAAGCTTTCTTT.

This clonotype was detected only a few times. V usage is TRBV13 and J usage is TRBJ1-1; D is undetermined. Germline V gene sequence: CDR1 PRHDT, CDR2 FYEKMQ (reference sequence). Trimming shortened V by 5 bases and J by 1 base, and 8 bases separated the two germline ends. The length of the CDR3 is 13 residues. The CDR3 loop reads CASSTTENTEAFF. CDR3 in DNA: TGTGCCAGCAGCACCACAGAGAACACTGAAGCTTTCTTT.

This clonotype was recorded at least ten times. The CDR3 coding sequence is TGTGCCAGCTCACCATGGGCCGGACGGGAGGTCTCAGATACGCAGTATTTT. Translated, it gives CASSPWAGREVSDTQYF. The chain recombines TRBV18 with TRBJ2-3, with 7 bases aligning to TRBD2. V shed 2 bases and J 4 bases; nucleotides not matched to a gene: 12. The CDR3 has 17 residues. CDR1 KGHSH and CDR2 LQKENI come from the germline V gene.

The chain links TRBV20-1 to TRBJ2-5; tentative D call: TRBD1 (6 bases). The V and J ends lost 3 bases and 0 bases respectively, with 14 bases between them. The CDR3 has 15 residues. The V gene's germline CDR1 is DFQATT and CDR2 SNEGSKA (reference sequence). This chain's CDR3 is CSARGTSRYQETQYF. The CDR3 DNA reads TGCAGTGCTAGGGGGACAAGCAGGTACCAAGAGACCCAGTACTTC.

This clonotype turned up a few times. CDR3 loop: CASSQDREGGSYNEQFF. CDR3 in DNA: TGTGCCAGCAGCCAAGATCGGGAGGGGGGGTCTTACAATGAGCAGTTCTTC. This rearrangement joins TRBV3-1 to TRBJ2-1; 8 bases are shared with TRBD2. This CDR3 is built from 17 residues. The junction had 8 bases not matched to a gene; V was cut back by 0 bases and J by 4 bases. Germline CDR1 LGHDT, CDR2 YNNKEL (reference sequence).

This clonotype was counted a few times. The chain employs TRBV19 and TRBJ2-3; D perhaps matches TRBD2 (6 bases). CDR3 size: 12 residues. Trimming removed 4 bases at V and 6 bases at J, with 8 bases between. The germline CDR1 and CDR2 sequences are LNHDA and SQIVND (reference sequence). The CDR3 bases are TGTGCCAGTAGTACGGGACTGGATACGCAGTATTTT. Translated, it gives CASSTGLDTQYF.